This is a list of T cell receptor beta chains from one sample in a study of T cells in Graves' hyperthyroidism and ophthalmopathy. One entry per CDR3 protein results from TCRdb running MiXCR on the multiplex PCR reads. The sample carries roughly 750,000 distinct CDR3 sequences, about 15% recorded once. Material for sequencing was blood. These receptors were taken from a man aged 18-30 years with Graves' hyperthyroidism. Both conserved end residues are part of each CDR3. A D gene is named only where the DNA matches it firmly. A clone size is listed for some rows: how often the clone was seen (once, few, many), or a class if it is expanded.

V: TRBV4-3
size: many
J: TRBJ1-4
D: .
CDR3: CASSPVLPTNEKLFF
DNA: TGCGCCAGCAGCCCGGTGTTGCCAACTAATGAAAAACTGTTTTTT

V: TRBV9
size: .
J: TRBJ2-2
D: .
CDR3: CASSVGGGANTGELFF
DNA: TGTGCCAGCAGCGTAGGGGGGGGCGCAAACACCGGGGAGCTGTTTTTT

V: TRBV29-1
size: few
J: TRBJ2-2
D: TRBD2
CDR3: CSVEVLAEANTGELFF
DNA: TGCAGCGTTGAAGTTCTAGCGGAGGCGAACACCGGGGAGCTGTTTTTT

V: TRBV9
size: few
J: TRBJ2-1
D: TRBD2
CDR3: CASSPRGAGVINEQFF
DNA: TGTGCCAGCAGCCCGAGGGGAGCGGGAGTGATCAATGAGCAGTTCTTC

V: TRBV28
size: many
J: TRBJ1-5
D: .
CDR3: CASKRGRRNQPQHF
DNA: TGTGCCAGCAAACGAGGACGGAGGAATCAGCCCCAGCATTTT

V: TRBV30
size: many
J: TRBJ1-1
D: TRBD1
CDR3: CAWSPRGRVWNTEAFF
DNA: TGTGCCTGGAGCCCCAGGGGGCGGGTCTGGAACACTGAAGCTTTCTTT

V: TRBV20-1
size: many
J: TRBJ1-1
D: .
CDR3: CSARDDPTNTEAFF
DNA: TGCAGTGCTAGAGATGACCCCACGAACACTGAAGCTTTCTTT

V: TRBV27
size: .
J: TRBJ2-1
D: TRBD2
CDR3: CASSFSLATLENEQFF
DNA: TGTGCCAGCAGTTTCTCACTAGCGACTCTCGAGAATGAGCAGTTCTTC

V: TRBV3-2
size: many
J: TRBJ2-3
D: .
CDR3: CASSPSPAGEETDTQYF
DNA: TGTGCCAGCAGCCCAAGCCCAGCGGGAGAGGAGACAGATACGCAGTATTTT

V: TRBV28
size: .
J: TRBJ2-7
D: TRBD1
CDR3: CASSTQGVAQYF
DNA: TGTGCCAGCAGTACCCAGGGGGTTGCGCAGTACTTC

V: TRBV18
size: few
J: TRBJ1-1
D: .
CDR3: CASSPNMGTEAFF
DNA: TGTGCCAGCTCACCAAACATGGGCACTGAAGCTTTCTTT

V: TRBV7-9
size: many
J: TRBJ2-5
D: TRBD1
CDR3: CASSYTGGQETQYF
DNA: TGTGCCAGCAGCTATACAGGGGGCCAAGAGACCCAGTACTTC

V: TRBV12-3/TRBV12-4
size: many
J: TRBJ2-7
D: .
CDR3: CASRSTGMYEQYF
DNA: TGTGCCAGCAGGTCGACGGGAATGTACGAGCAGTACTTC

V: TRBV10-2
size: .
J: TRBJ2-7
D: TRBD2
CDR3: CASSEPRRPSGYYEQYF
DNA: TGCGCCAGCAGTGAGCCGAGACGTCCTAGCGGATACTACGAGCAGTACTTC

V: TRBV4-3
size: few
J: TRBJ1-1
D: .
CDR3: CASSQDAGSENTEAFF
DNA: TGCGCCAGCAGCCAAGACGCGGGCAGCGAGAACACTGAAGCTTTCTTT

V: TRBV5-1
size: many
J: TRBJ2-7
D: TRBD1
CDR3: CASSWTGQGRYEQYF
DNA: TGCGCCAGCAGCTGGACTGGACAGGGGAGGTACGAGCAGTACTTC

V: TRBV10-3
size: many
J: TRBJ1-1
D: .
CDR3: CAISGKLNTEAFF
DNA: TGTGCCATCAGTGGGAAGTTGAACACTGAAGCTTTCTTT

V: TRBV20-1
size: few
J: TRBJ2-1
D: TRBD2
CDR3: CSASLIAGGYNEQFF
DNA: TGCAGTGCTAGCCTCATAGCGGGCGGTTACAATGAGCAGTTCTTC

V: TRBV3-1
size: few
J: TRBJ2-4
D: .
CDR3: CASSLTDQNIQYF
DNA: TGTGCCAGCAGCCTCACGGATCAAAACATTCAGTACTTC

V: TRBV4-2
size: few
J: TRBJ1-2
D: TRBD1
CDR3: CASSQKQGHGYTF
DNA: TGTGCCAGCAGCCAAAAACAGGGGCATGGCTACACCTTC

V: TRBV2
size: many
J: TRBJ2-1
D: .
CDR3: CASSDPTGYNEQFF
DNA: TGTGCCAGCAGTGACCCGACTGGCTACAATGAGCAGTTCTTC

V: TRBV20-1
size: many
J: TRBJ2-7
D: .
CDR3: CSARDSSGLYSYEQYF
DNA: TGCAGTGCTAGAGATTCGAGCGGGCTATACTCCTACGAGCAGTACTTC

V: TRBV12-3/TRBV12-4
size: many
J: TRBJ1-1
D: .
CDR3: CASSLGAEDTEAFF
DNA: TGTGCCAGCAGTTTAGGGGCGGAAGACACTGAAGCTTTCTTT

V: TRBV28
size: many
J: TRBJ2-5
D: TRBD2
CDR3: CASRISGSSGTQYF
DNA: TGTGCCAGCAGAATCAGCGGGAGCAGTGGGACCCAGTACTTC

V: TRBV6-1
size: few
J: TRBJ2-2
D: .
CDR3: CASSKGNTGELFF
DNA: TGTGCCAGCAGTAAGGGTAACACCGGGGAGCTGTTTTTT

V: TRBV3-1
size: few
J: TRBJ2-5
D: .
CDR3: CASSQAWGRKTQYF
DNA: TGTGCCAGCAGCCAAGCGTGGGGTAGGAAGACCCAGTACTTC

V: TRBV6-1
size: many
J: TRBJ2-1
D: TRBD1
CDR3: CASYGQGVTYNEQFF
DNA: TGTGCCAGCTACGGACAGGGGGTAACCTACAATGAGCAGTTCTTC

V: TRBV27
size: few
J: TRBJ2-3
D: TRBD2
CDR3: CASSLFSGSRADTQYF
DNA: TGTGCCAGCAGTTTATTTAGCGGGAGCAGGGCAGATACGCAGTATTTT

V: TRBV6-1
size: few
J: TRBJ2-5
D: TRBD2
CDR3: CASSRAGANQETQYF
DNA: TGTGCCAGCAGTAGAGCGGGAGCCAACCAAGAGACCCAGTACTTC

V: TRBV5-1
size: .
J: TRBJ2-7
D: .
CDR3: CASSPTVGSYEQYF
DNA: TGCGCCAGCAGCCCGACGGTCGGTTCCTACGAGCAGTACTTC

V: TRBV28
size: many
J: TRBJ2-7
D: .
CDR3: CASSPYRYLYSYEQYF
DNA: TGTGCCAGCAGCCCATACAGATACCTGTACTCCTACGAGCAGTACTTC

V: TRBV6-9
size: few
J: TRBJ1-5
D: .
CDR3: CASSYYIDQPQHF
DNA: TGTGCCAGCAGTTACTACATAGATCAGCCCCAGCATTTT

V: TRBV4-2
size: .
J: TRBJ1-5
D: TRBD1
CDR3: CASSQDLDRGRIQPQHF
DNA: TGTGCCAGCAGCCAGGACCTAGACAGGGGGCGGATTCAGCCCCAGCATTTT

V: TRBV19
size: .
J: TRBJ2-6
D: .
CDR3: CASSIVVSGANVLTF
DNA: TGTGCCAGTAGTATAGTCGTCTCTGGGGCCAACGTCCTGACTTTC

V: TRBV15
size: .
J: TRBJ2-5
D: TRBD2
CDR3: CATSKYIAGTQETQYF
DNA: TGTGCCACCAGCAAATACATAGCGGGGACTCAAGAGACCCAGTACTTC

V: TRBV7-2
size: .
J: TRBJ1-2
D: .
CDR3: CASSPRVGEGYTF
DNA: TGTGCCAGCAGCCCGAGGGTCGGGGAGGGCTACACCTTC

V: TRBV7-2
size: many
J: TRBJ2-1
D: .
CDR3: CASSLGFSRYNEQFF
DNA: TGTGCCAGCAGCTTAGGGTTTAGCAGGTACAATGAGCAGTTCTTC

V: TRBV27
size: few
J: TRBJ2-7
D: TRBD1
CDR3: CASSLNPTGGLYEQYF
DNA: TGTGCCAGCAGTCTCAACCCGACAGGGGGTTTATACGAGCAGTACTTC

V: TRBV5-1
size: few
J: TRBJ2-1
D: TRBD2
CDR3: CASTRAGGRAGNEQFF
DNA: TGCGCCAGCACCAGAGCAGGCGGGAGGGCAGGAAATGAGCAGTTCTTC

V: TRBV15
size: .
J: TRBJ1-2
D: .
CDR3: CATSTPDSLGGYTF
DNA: TGTGCCACCAGCACCCCGGACAGTCTAGGGGGCTACACCTTC

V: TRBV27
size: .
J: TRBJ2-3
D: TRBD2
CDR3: CASSFGLAGPSGDTQYF
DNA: TGTGCCAGCAGTTTCGGACTAGCGGGCCCTTCGGGAGATACGCAGTATTTT

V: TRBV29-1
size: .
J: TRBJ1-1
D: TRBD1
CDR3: CSVDRDGTEAFF
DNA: TGCAGCGTAGACAGGGACGGCACTGAAGCTTTCTTT

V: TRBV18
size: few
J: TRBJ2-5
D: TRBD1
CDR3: CASSMDRTETQYF
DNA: TGTGCCAGCTCCATGGACAGGACAGAGACCCAGTACTTC

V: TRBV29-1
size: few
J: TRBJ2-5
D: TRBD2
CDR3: CSVGLMGGETQYF
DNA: TGCAGCGTCGGACTAATGGGGGGGGAGACCCAGTACTTC

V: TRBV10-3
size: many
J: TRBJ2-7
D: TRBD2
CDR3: CAIRTTSVYEQYF
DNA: TGTGCCATCAGGACCACTAGCGTCTACGAGCAGTACTTC

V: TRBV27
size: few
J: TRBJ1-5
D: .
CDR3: CASGKGVRGNQPQHF
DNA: TGTGCCAGCGGGAAGGGAGTCCGGGGCAATCAGCCCCAGCATTTT